This T cell receptor beta chain was recovered during a study of human T cells and chemical hapten exposure. Time point here: pre-sensitization, week 0. The treatment: therapeutic diphenylcyclopropenone sensitization with weekly scalp DPC. Library preparation tagged each individual cDNA molecule with a unique molecular identifier. TCRdb independently ran MiXCR on the RACE reads; one entry per CDR3 protein. Here the sample spans 350,000 to 450,000 distinct CDR3 sequences, 5.1% being singletons. Sequences were derived from whole blood, sampled in connection with sensitization to the hapten diphenylcyclopropenone (DPC). The receptor comes from a woman in her 50s with alopecia areata. Some clones in this sample may be carry-over from other donors' samples.

The CDR3 loop is CASSEDGASTDTQYF. The CDR3 DNA sequence: TGTGCCAGCAGTGAAGATGGGGCTAGCACAGATACGCAGTATTTT. This chain joins TRBV6-1 and TRBJ2-3; a weak D match, TRBD1 (5 bases). V dropped 1 base and J dropped 0 bases, with 8 bases sitting between them. The CDR3 contains 15 residues. CDR1 is MNHNS, CDR2 SASEGT, per germline.